The next 8 T cell receptor beta chains were all read from a single sample in a study of shared clonotypes between healthy human individuals. Libraries were prepared by immunoSEQ multiplex PCR; TCRdb keeps only in-frame clonotypes and omits some of them. The sample shows under 1,100,000 clones, about 75% of them seen only once. Sequencing input: memory CD4+ T cells sorted from blood. The subset here: CD45RA-negative fraction. These receptor sequences come from a man between 18 and 35 years old in good health.

The J gene is TRBJ1-5, the V gene TRBV28, with D possibly TRBD1 on 6 matching bases. The CDR3 length is 15 residues. V was trimmed by 5 bases and J by 4 bases, leaving 15 bases between them. CDR1 is MDHEN, CDR2 SYDVKM, per germline. The CDR3 here is CASSPLGAGNQPQHF. The CDR3 DNA reads as TGTGCCAGCAGTCCCCTGGGGGCTGGTAATCAGCCCCAGCATTTT.

The chain has TRBV4-1 and TRBJ2-2, with D perhaps TRBD1 (5 bases). This CDR3 comprises 13 residues. The germline gives CDR1 MGHRA, CDR2 YSYEKL. V shed 2 bases and J shed 6 bases, with 7 bases lying between them. The CDR3 DNA reads as TGCGCCAGCAGCCAACAGGGTCCCGGGGAGCTGTTTTTT. It specifies CASSQQGPGELFF.

This chain links TRBV6-1 with TRBJ1-3; 7 bases are shared with TRBD1. From germline, CDR1 is MNHNS and CDR2 SASEGT. The trim removed 8 bases at V and 7 bases at J, leaving 5 bases unmatched. This CDR3 spans 12 amino acids. This CDR3 is CASQGTVNTIYF. The CDR3 coding sequence is TGTGCCAGCCAGGGGACAGTCAACACCATATATTTT.

The chain uses TRBV6-4 and TRBJ2-7; 9 positions agree with TRBD2. There are 16 residues in the CDR3. The J segment lost 2 bases and the V segment lost 7 bases, leaving 12 bases of the junction unmatched. Germline V lookup: CDR1 MRHNA, CDR2 SNTAGT. The CDR3 spells CASNKKTSGGPYEQYF. The CDR3 DNA is TGTGCCAGCAATAAGAAGACTAGCGGAGGCCCCTACGAGCAGTACTTC.

The chain is built from TRBV10-1 and TRBJ2-3, with D unresolved. Germline V CDR1 and CDR2: WNHNN, SYGVQD (reference sequence). Between the trimmed V and J ends, which lost 7 bases and 2 bases, there was a span of 10 bases. This CDR3 is built from 13 residues. CDR3 residues: CASMDTLTDTQYF. The CDR3 nucleotides read TGCGCCAGCATGGATACCCTCACAGATACGCAGTATTTT.

This rearrangement joins TRBV6-1 to TRBJ2-5, with 7 bases matching TRBD1. The J call may be faulty, since TRBJ2-7 better matches the DNA end. The CDR3 extends over 15 amino acids. Germline V gene lookup returns CDR1 MNHNS and CDR2 SASEGT. The CDR3 region is CASQTGASKLYEQYF. The CDR3 DNA reads as TGTGCCAGTCAAACAGGGGCCTCTAAGCTCTACGAGCAGTACTTC.

The chain combines TRBV6-1 with TRBJ1-6; D not certain. Per the germline V gene, CDR1 is MNHNS and CDR2 is SASEGT. Trimming shortened V by 3 bases and J by 10 bases, and 10 bases separated the two germline ends. The CDR3 is 13 residues long. CDR3 nucleotides: TGTGCCAGCAGTGAGGGGTCGTGGTCACCCCTCCACTTT. Translating gives CASSEGSWSPLHF.

V usage is TRBV7-9 and J usage is TRBJ1-2; 9 bases are shared with TRBD1. The CDR3 spans 14 residues. Trimming removed 4 bases from V and 5 bases from J; junction bases left unmatched: 5. Germline CDR1 SEHNR, CDR2 FQNEAQ (reference sequence). CDR3 protein: CASSSQGAGYGYTF. CDR3 nucleotide sequence: TGTGCCAGCAGCTCACAGGGGGCGGGTTATGGCTACACCTTC.